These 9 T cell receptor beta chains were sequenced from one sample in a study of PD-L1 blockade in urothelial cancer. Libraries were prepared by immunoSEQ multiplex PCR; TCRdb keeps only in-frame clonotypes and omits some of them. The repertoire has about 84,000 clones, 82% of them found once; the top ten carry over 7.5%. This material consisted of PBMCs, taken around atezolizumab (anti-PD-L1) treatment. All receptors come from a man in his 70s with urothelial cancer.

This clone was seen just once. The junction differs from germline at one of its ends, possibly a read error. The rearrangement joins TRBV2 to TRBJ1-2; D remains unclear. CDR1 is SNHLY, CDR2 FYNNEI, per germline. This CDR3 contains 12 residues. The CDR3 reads CACSDRDYGYTF. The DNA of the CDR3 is TGTGCCTGCAGTGATCGAGACTATGGCTACACCTTC.

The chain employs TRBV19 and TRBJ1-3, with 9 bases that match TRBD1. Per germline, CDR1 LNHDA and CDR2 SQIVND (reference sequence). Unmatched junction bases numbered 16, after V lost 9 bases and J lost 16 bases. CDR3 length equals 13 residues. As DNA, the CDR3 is TGTGCCAGCAGTCCGGGACAGGGACTGCTCTGGTATTTT. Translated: CASSPGQGLLWYF.

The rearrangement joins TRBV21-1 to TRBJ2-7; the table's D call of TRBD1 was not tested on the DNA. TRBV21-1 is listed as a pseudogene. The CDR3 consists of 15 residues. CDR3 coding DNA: TGTGCCAGCTATACCCCCGGGACAGGATCCTACGAGCAGTACTTC. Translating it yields CASYTPGTGSYEQYF.

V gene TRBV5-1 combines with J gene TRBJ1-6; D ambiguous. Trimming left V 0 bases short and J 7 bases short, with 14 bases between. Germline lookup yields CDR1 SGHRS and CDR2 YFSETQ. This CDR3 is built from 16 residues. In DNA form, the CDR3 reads TGCGCCAGCAGCTTGGCCTACGGATTGGAGAATTCACCCCTCCACTTT. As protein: CASSLAYGLENSPLHF.

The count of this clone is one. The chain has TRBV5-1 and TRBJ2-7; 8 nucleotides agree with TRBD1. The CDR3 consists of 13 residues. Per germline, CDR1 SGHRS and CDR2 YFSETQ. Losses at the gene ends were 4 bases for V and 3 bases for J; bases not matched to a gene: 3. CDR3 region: CASSRTGHYEQYF. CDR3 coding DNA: TGCGCCAGCAGCCGGACAGGGCACTACGAGCAGTACTTC.

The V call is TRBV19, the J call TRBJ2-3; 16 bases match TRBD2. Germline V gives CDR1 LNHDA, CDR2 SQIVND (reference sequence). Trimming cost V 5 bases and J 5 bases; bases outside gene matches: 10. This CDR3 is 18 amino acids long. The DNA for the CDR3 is TGTGCCAGTAGTTCCGGGACTAGCGGGAGGGCCGATTTAGATACGCAGTATTTT. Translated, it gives CASSSGTSGRADLDTQYF.

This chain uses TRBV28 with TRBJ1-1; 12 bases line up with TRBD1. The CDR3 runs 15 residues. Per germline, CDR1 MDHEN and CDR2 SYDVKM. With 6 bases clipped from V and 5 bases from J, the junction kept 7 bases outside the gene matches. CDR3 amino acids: CASSLGQGALTEAFF. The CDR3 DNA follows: TGTGCCAGCAGCCTGGGACAGGGGGCGCTTACTGAAGCTTTCTTT.

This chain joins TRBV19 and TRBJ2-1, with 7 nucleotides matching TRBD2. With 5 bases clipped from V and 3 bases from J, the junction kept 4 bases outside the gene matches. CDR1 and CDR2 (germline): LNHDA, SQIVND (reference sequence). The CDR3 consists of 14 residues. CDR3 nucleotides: TGTGCCAGTAGTGAGGCGGGGGACTACAATGAGCAGTTCTTC. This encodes CASSEAGDYNEQFF.

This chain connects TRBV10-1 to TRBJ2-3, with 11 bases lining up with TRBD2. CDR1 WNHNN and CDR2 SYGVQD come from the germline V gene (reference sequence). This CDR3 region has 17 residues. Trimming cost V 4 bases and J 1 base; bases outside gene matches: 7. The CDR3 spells CASSGALTSGGTDTQYF. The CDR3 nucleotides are TGCGCCAGCAGTGGGGCCTTGACTAGCGGGGGCACAGATACGCAGTATTTT.